Shown below are 25 T cell receptor beta chains from a single sample sequenced in a study of T cells in Graves' hyperthyroidism and ophthalmopathy (dated by TCRdb to the late 2010s). Libraries were constructed by multiplex PCR. TCRdb lists the instrument as Illumina HiSeq 2000. Amplification of TCR beta CDR3 regions was carried out from RNA transcripts. The TCR CDR3 was subjected to a first round of RT-PCR using the HTBI primer set and the Qiagen OneStep RT-PCR kit. TCRdb applied fastp at Q25 and MiXCR to the public reads, then kept only in-frame beta chains. Every entry covers one CDR3 protein and lists the most common genes and DNA from its rows. In all, the sample holds approximately 370,000 distinct CDR3 sequences, and more than 13% of those were seen once. The ten largest clones take up roughly 33% of the sample. What was sequenced was blood. The receptors shown here come from a woman aged 30 to 39 with Graves' hyperthyroidism.

This clonotype was recorded many times. V is TRBV11-2 and J is TRBJ2-7; D uncertain. Looked up from germline, CDR1 is SGHAT and CDR2 is FQNNGV. CDR3 size: 12 residues. Trimming left V 6 bases short and J 1 base short, with 7 bases between. The CDR3 coding sequence is TGTGCCAGCAGTTCGACATCCTACGAGCAGTACTTC. Residues: CASSSTSYEQYF.

This clonotype came up many times. This sequence joins TRBV7-2 and TRBJ2-7; TRBD1 matches at 10 bases. The germline CDR1 and CDR2 sequences are SGHTA and FQGNSA. This CDR3 comprises 15 residues. Losses at the gene ends were 5 bases for V and 2 bases for J; bases not matched to a gene: 6. The CDR3 loop reads CASSTWTGGPYEQYF. In DNA, the CDR3 is TGTGCCAGCAGCACTTGGACAGGGGGTCCCTACGAGCAGTACTTC. The entire variable domain, with the rest obtained from reference TRBV7-2 and TRBJ2-7, is as follows: GAGVSQSPSNKVTEKGKDVELRCDPISGHTALYWYRQSLGQGLEFLIYFQGNSAPDKSGLPSDRFSAERTGGSVSTLTIQRTQQEDSAVYLCASSTWTGGPYEQYFGPGTRLTVT.

This chain links TRBV10-3 with TRBJ2-2, with 11 bases identical to TRBD1. The CDR3 extends over 17 amino acids. V was clipped by 4 bases and J by 3 bases; unmatched bases: 7. CDR1 and CDR2 (germline): ENHRY, SYGVKD. The CDR3 DNA reads TGTGCCATCAGTGGACCGGGACAGGGGGGTTACACCGGGGAGCTGTTTTTT. Protein product: CAISGPGQGGYTGELFF.

This clonotype came up many times. The chain combines TRBV12-3 or TRBV12-4 with TRBJ1-1; 7 bases are a match to TRBD1. The CDR3 is 14 residues long. Trimming at V came to 7 bases and at J to 1 base, leaving 6 bases not matched to a gene. Here the CDR3 reads CASIRGQPNTEAFF. The CDR3, as DNA: TGTGCCAGCATCAGGGGACAGCCGAACACTGAAGCTTTCTTT.

This clonotype was counted between two and nine times. A read error may explain this, as a much larger clone is one base away. The chain has TRBV20-1 and TRBJ2-7, with 8 bases fitting TRBD2. The germline gives CDR1 DFQATT, CDR2 SNEGSKA (reference sequence). V lost 3 bases to trimming and J lost 6 bases; unmatched junction nucleotides: 4. The CDR3 length is 12 residues. DNA for the CDR3: TGCAGTGCTAGGGATCTAGCGGGCGAGCAGTACTTC. Protein: CSARDLAGEQYF.

The genes are TRBV20-1 and TRBJ1-3; no reliable D call. CDR3 length: 15 residues. The germline V gene has CDR1 DFQATT and CDR2 SNEGSKA (reference sequence). The germline V and J ends were trimmed by 3 bases and 0 bases, with 12 bases remaining between them. The CDR3 DNA reads TGCAGTGCTAGTATGGCCCGGAACTCTGGAAACACCATATATTTT. Translating gives CSASMARNSGNTIYF.

This clonotype was seen only a few times. The chain has TRBV3-1 and TRBJ1-3; tentatively, D is TRBD1 (5 bases). The CDR3 totals 18 residues. Germline V gene lookup returns CDR1 LGHDT and CDR2 YNNKEL (reference sequence). The V gene lost 0 bases and the J gene lost 4 bases, with 19 bases spanning the gap. This CDR3 reads CASSQDLVYRTSGNTIYF. DNA of the CDR3: TGTGCCAGCAGCCAAGATCTGGTGTACAGGACCTCGGGAAACACCATATATTTT.

This clonotype occurred many times. This sequence joins TRBV3-1 and TRBJ1-1, with D unclear. The CDR3 has 15 residues. V was cut by 0 bases and J by 2 bases, with 10 bases left in between. Germline CDR1 LGHDT, CDR2 YNNKEL (reference sequence). The CDR3 here is CASSQDRGGNTEAFF. The CDR3 DNA reads as TGTGCCAGCAGCCAAGATCGTGGTGGTAACACTGAAGCTTTCTTT. Variable domain in full (rest from reference TRBV3-1 and TRBJ1-1): DTAVSQTPKYLVTQMGNDKSIKCEQNLGHDTMYWYKQDSKKFLKIMFSYNNKELIINETVPNRFSPKSPDKAHLNLHINSLELGDSAVYFCASSQDRGGNTEAFFGQGTRLTVV.

This clonotype was counted a few times. The chain combines TRBV7-9 with TRBJ1-1; possibly TRBD1 for D (5 bases). The length of the CDR3 is 15 residues. Germline V CDR1 and CDR2: SEHNR, FQNEAQ (reference sequence). Trimming stripped 3 bases from V and 6 bases from J, with 17 bases between. CDR3 in DNA: TGTGCCAGCAGCTTGCCGGCGGAGATGGGGGCTGAAGCTTTCTTT. It codes for CASSLPAEMGAEAFF.

This clonotype was counted a few times. This sequence joins TRBV6-5 and TRBJ2-3; 7 bases are a match to TRBD1. Germline V gives CDR1 MNHEY, CDR2 SVGAGI. The CDR3 sequence is 15 residues long. Trimming cost V 0 bases and J 3 bases; bases outside gene matches: 3. CDR3 amino acids: CASSYSIQGTDTQYF. The CDR3 region has the DNA TGTGCCAGCAGTTACTCGATACAGGGGACAGATACGCAGTATTTT.

This clonotype was recorded many times. V is TRBV18 and J is TRBJ1-1; D possibly corresponds to TRBD1 (5 bases). Per the germline V gene, CDR1 is KGHSH and CDR2 is LQKENI. The V end lost 2 bases, the J end lost 3 bases, and 7 bases lay between the germline ends. CDR3 length: 13 residues. The DNA of the CDR3 is TGTGCCAGCTCACCAACGGGGGACACTGAAGCTTTCTTT. This sequence encodes CASSPTGDTEAFF.

The gene calls are TRBV5-1 and TRBJ2-3; TRBD2 aligns across 10 bases. Germline V gives CDR1 SGHRS, CDR2 YFSETQ. The length of the CDR3 is 18 residues. J gave up 2 bases and V 4 bases, and 13 bases lay outside the gene matches. CDR3 amino acids: CASSAHGASGRDTDTQYF. The CDR3 DNA sequence: TGCGCCAGCAGCGCCCACGGGGCTAGCGGGAGAGACACAGATACGCAGTATTTT.

This clonotype was found many times. J is TRBJ2-1 and V is TRBV7-9; D gene uncertain. Germline V lookup: CDR1 SEHNR, CDR2 FQNEAQ (reference sequence). The CDR3 runs to 16 residues. Trimming cost V 2 bases and J 4 bases, with 15 bases left between them. CDR3 sequence (DNA): TGTGCCAGCAGCTTATTGGGCGCAAGTGGATACAATGAGCAGTTCTTC. It codes for CASSLLGASGYNEQFF. Full variable domain (remainder filled in from reference TRBV7-9 and TRBJ2-1): DTGVSQNPRHKITKRGQNVTFRCDPISEHNRLYWYRQTLGQGPEFLTYFQNEAQLEKSRLLSDRFSAERPKGSFSTLEIQRTEQGDSAMYLCASSLLGASGYNEQFFGPGTRLTVL.

At least ten counts were recorded for this clonotype. The chain combines TRBV28 with TRBJ1-1; 8 bases map to TRBD1. The CDR3 spans 12 residues. CDR1 is MDHEN, CDR2 SYDVKM, per germline. With 8 bases clipped from V and 4 bases from J, the junction kept 3 bases outside the gene matches. The CDR3 spells CASHTGGTEAFF. CDR3 sequence (DNA): TGTGCCAGCCATACAGGGGGCACTGAAGCTTTCTTT.

The chain carries TRBV29-1 and TRBJ1-1; D call uncertain. Germline lookup yields CDR1 SQVTM and CDR2 ANQGSEA. V was trimmed by 5 bases and J by 0 bases, leaving 7 bases between them. The CDR3 is 12 amino acids. DNA of the CDR3: TGCAGCGTTACAGAGATGAACACTGAAGCTTTCTTT. Amino acids: CSVTEMNTEAFF. Based on the CDR3 plus reference TRBV29-1 and TRBJ1-1, the full variable domain is SAVISQKPSRDICQRGTSLTIQCQVDSQVTMMFWYRQQPGQSLTLIATANQGSEATYESGFVIDKFPISRPNLTFSTLTVSNMSPEDSSIYLCSVTEMNTEAFFGQGTRLTVV.

In its sample, this clonotype was seen many times. The genes are TRBV2 and TRBJ2-3; 7 bases match TRBD2. CDR1 and CDR2 (germline): SNHLY, FYNNEI. Trimming at V came to 8 bases and at J to 0 bases, leaving 8 bases not matched to a gene. CDR3 length: 15 residues. The DNA of the CDR3 is TGTGCCAGCCACGGGACTATTACTAGCACAGATACGCAGTATTTT. Its translation: CASHGTITSTDTQYF.

This clonotype was seen a handful of times. The chain links TRBV5-1 to TRBJ1-4; D perhaps matches TRBD1 (5 bases). The CDR3 extends over 12 amino acids. Per germline, CDR1 SGHRS and CDR2 YFSETQ. Between the trimmed V and J ends, which lost 3 bases and 8 bases, there was a span of 8 bases. CDR3 DNA sequence: TGCGCCAGCAGCTGGCCAGGGGAAAAACTGTTTTTT. It codes for CASSWPGEKLFF.

This clonotype has ten or more counts. The rearrangement links TRBV24-1 to TRBJ2-1; TRBD1 matches 7 bases. Per the germline V gene, CDR1 is KGHDR and CDR2 is SFDVKD. The CDR3 runs to 18 residues. V lost 3 bases and J lost 3; bases outside the gene matches: 13. CDR3: CATSDLYSRDRDYNEQFF. The CDR3 nucleotides read TGTGCCACCAGTGATCTATACTCACGGGACAGAGACTACAATGAGCAGTTCTTC.

This clonotype was recorded at least ten times. The chain is built from TRBV29-1 and TRBJ2-3; D not resolved. The V end lost 8 bases, the J end lost 0 bases, and 15 bases lay between the germline ends. The CDR3 contains 14 residues. The germline V gene has CDR1 SQVTM and CDR2 ANQGSEA. CDR3 nucleotide sequence: TGCAGCCTCCTCGACCGGGTTAGCACAGATACGCAGTATTTT. As protein: CSLLDRVSTDTQYF.

This clonotype was counted ten times or more. The J gene is TRBJ2-1, the V gene TRBV5-1; D ambiguous. This CDR3 has 14 amino acids. Per germline, CDR1 SGHRS and CDR2 YFSETQ. Between the trimmed V and J ends, which lost 4 bases and 6 bases, there was a span of 14 bases. DNA of the CDR3: TGCGCCAGCAGCGGAGACACTATCCTCAATGAGCAGTTCTTC. Protein: CASSGDTILNEQFF.

The genes are TRBV27 and TRBJ2-7; the match to TRBD2 covers 11 bases. V dropped 2 bases and J dropped 6; count of bases not matched to a gene: 0. Germline V gene sequence: CDR1 MNHEY, CDR2 SMNVEV (reference sequence). This CDR3 contains 13 residues. The CDR3 nucleotides read TGTGCCAGCAGTTTAACTAGCGGGAGCGAGCAGTACTTC. Amino acid sequence: CASSLTSGSEQYF.

This clonotype was counted at least ten times. The chain is built from TRBV27 and TRBJ2-3, with a weak D call TRBD2 (6 bases). Looked up from germline, CDR1 is MNHEY and CDR2 is SMNVEV (reference sequence). This CDR3 comprises 14 residues. Between the trimmed V and J ends, which lost 5 bases and 1 base, there was a span of 10 bases. The CDR3 protein is CASSLGTRTDTQYF. The CDR3 coding sequence is TGTGCCAGCAGTCTCGGGACTCGCACAGATACGCAGTATTTT.

This clonotype was recorded at least ten times. The V call is TRBV3-1, the J call TRBJ1-1, with D uncertain. V lost 2 bases and J lost 1, with 8 bases in between. Germline V lookup: CDR1 LGHDT, CDR2 YNNKEL (reference sequence). This CDR3 is built from 14 residues. The CDR3 sequence: CASSQMMENTEAFF. The CDR3 nucleotides read TGTGCCAGCAGCCAAATGATGGAGAACACTGAAGCTTTCTTT. The whole variable domain, remainder taken from reference TRBV3-1 and TRBJ1-1, is DTAVSQTPKYLVTQMGNDKSIKCEQNLGHDTMYWYKQDSKKFLKIMFSYNNKELIINETVPNRFSPKSPDKAHLNLHINSLELGDSAVYFCASSQMMENTEAFFGQGTRLTVV.

V gene TRBV5-1 combines with J gene TRBJ2-5; D unresolved. V was cut by 0 bases and J by 4 bases, with 10 bases left in between. The CDR3 is 14 amino acids. Germline V gives CDR1 SGHRS, CDR2 YFSETQ. The CDR3 DNA is TGCGCCAGCAGCTTGGCTCGACAAGGAGAGACCCAGTACTTC. Translated: CASSLARQGETQYF.

This clonotype showed up just a few times. The V and J genes are TRBV6-1 and TRBJ2-1; perhaps TRBD2 as D (7 bases). CDR3 length: 15 amino acids. The ends were cut back, 8 bases at V and 6 bases at J, with 20 bases in the middle. CDR1 MNHNS and CDR2 SASEGT come from the germline V gene. CDR3 residues: CASSRGRAGPNEQFF. The DNA of the CDR3 is TGTGCCAGCTCAAGGGGGAGGGCCGGTCCCAATGAGCAGTTCTTC.